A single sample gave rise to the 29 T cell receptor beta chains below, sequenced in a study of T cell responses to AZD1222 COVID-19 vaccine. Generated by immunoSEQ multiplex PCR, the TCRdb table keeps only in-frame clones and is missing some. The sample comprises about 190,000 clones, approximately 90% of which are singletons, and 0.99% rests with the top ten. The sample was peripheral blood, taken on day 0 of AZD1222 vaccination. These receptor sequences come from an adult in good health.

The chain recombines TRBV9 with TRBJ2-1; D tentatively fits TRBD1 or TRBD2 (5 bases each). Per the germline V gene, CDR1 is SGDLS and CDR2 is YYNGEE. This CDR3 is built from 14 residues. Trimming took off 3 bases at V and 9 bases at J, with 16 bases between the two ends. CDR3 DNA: TGTGCCAGCAGCGCCGGGGACCCCCGGGGTGAGCAGTTCTTC. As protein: CASSAGDPRGEQFF. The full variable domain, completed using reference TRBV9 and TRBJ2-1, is DSGVTQTPKHLITATGQRVTLRCSPRSGDLSVYWYQQSLDQGLQFLIQYYNGEERAKGNILERFSAQQFPDLHSELNLSSLELGDSALYFCASSAGDPRGEQFFGPGTRLTVL.

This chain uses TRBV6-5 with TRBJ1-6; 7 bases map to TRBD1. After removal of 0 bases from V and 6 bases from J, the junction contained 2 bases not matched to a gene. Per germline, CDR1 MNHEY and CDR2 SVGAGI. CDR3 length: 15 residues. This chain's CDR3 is CASSYSTGANSPLHF. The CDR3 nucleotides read TGTGCCAGCAGTTACTCTACAGGGGCTAATTCACCCCTCCACTTT.

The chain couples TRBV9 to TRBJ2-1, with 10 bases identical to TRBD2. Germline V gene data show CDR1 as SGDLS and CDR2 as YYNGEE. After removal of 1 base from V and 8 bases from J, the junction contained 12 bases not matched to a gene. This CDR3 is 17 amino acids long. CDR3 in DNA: TGTGCCAGCAGCGTACAAAGGGGTAGCGGGAGGTGGTATGAGCAGTTCTTC. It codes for CASSVQRGSGRWYEQFF.

The DNA of the CDR3 is TGTGCCAGCAGCGTAGTTGAGGGGGACACTGAAGCTTTCTTT. Protein: CASSVVEGDTEAFF. The chain links TRBV9 to TRBJ1-1, with D tentatively TRBD1 (6 bases). Germline V lookup: CDR1 SGDLS, CDR2 YYNGEE. Trimming cost V 0 bases and J 3 bases, with 9 bases left between them. The CDR3 is 14 amino acids.

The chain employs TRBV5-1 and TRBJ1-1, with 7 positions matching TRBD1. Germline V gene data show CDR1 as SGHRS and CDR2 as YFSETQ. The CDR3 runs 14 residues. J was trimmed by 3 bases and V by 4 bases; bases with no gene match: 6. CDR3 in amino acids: CASSRGQRDTEAFF. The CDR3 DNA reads TGCGCCAGCAGCCGGGGACAGAGAGACACTGAAGCTTTCTTT.

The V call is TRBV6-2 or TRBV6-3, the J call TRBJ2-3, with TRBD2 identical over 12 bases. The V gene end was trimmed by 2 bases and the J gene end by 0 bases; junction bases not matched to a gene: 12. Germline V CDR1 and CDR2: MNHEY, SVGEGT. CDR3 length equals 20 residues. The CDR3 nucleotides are TGTGCCAGCAGTTACCCGACTAGCGGGGGAGGGGTAGCTAGCACAGATACGCAGTATTTT. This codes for CASSYPTSGGGVASTDTQYF.

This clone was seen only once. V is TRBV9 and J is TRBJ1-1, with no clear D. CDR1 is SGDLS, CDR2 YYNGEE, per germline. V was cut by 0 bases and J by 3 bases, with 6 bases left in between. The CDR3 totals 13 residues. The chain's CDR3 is CASSVVPYTEAFF. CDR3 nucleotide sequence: TGTGCCAGCAGCGTAGTCCCGTACACTGAAGCTTTCTTT.

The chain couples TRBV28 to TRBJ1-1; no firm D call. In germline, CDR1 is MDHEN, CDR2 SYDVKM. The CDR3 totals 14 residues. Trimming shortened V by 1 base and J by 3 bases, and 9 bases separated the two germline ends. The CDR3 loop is CASSLSFRDTEAFF. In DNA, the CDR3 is TGTGCCAGCAGTTTATCGTTTAGAGACACTGAAGCTTTCTTT.

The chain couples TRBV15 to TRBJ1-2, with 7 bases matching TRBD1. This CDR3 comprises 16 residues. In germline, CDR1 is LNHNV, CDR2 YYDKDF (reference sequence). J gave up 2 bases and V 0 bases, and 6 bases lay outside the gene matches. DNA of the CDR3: TGTGCCACCAGCAGAGATCGGCAGGGGGACAACTATGGCTACACCTTC. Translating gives CATSRDRQGDNYGYTF.

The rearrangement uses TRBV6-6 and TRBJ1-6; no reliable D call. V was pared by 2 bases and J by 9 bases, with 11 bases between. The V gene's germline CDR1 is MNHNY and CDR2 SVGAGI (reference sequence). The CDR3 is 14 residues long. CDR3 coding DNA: TGTGCCAGCAGTTACGGGGAGAATGGTTCACCCCTCCACTTT. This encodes CASSYGENGSPLHF.

CDR3 nucleotide sequence: TGTGCCATCAACCTGGACGGAAATTCACCCCTCCACTTT. Amino acid sequence: CAINLDGNSPLHF. The gene calls are TRBV10-3 and TRBJ1-6, with unresolved D. CDR3 length: 13 residues. Germline V gene sequence: CDR1 ENHRY, CDR2 SYGVKD. V was trimmed by 7 bases and J by 7 bases, leaving 11 bases between them.

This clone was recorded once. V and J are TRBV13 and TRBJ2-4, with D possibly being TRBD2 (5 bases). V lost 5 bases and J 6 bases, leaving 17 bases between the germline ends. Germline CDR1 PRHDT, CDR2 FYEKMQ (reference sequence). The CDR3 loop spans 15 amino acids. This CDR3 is CASSRGLDDPNIQYF. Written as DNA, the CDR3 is TGTGCCAGCAGCAGAGGGCTTGACGATCCAAACATTCAGTACTTC. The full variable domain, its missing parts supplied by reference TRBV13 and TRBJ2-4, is AAGVIQSPRHLIKEKRETATLKCYPIPRHDTVYWYQQGPGQDPQFLISFYEKMQSDKGSIPDRFSAQQFSDYHSELNMSSLELGDSALYFCASSRGLDDPNIQYFGAGTRLSVL.

Here the CDR3 DNA reads TGTGCCAGCAGCCTTAGACAGACAGGGGTTGATAATTCACCCCTCCACTTT. Its protein product is CASSLRQTGVDNSPLHF. This chain uses TRBV3-1 (or the pseudogene TRBV3-2) with TRBJ1-6, with 8 bases fitting TRBD1. V trimming: 4 bases; J trimming: 5 bases; junction bases outside the gene matches: 10. Germline assignment: CDR1 LGHDT and CDR2 YNNKEL (reference sequence). This CDR3 has 17 residues.

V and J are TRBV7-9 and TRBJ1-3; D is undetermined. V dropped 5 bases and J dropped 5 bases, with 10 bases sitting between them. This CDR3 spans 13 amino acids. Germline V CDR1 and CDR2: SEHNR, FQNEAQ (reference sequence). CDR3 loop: CASSPPSRNTIYF. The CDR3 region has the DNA TGTGCCAGCAGCCCACCCAGCAGAAACACCATATATTTT.

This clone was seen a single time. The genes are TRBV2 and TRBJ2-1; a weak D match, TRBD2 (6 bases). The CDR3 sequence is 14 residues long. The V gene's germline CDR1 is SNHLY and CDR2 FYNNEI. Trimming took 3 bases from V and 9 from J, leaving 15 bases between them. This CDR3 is CASSESYGSVEQFF. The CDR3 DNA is TGTGCCAGCAGTGAGTCTTACGGGAGCGTTGAGCAGTTCTTC.

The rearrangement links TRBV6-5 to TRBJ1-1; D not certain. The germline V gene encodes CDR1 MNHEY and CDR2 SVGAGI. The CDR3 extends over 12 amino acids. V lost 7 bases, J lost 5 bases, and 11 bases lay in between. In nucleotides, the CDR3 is TGTGCCAGCACCTTAACTAATACTGAAGCTTTCTTT. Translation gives CASTLTNTEAFF.

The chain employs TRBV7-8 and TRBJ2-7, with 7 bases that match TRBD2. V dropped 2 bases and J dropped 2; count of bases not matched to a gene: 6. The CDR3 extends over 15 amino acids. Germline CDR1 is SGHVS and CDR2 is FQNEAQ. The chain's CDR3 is CASSLRGRAAYEQYF. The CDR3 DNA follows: TGTGCCAGCAGCTTAAGAGGGAGGGCGGCCTACGAGCAGTACTTC.

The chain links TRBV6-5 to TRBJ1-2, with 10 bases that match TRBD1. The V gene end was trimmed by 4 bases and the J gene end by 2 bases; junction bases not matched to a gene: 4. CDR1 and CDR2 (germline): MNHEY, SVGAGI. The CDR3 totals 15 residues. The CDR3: CASSFLTGGNYGYTF. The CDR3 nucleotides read TGTGCCAGCAGTTTCCTGACAGGGGGCAACTATGGCTACACCTTC.

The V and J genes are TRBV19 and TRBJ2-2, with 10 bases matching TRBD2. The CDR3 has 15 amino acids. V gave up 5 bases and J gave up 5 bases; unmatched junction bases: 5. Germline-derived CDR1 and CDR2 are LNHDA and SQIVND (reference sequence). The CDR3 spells CASSGLAGETGELFF. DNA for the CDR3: TGTGCCAGTAGTGGGCTAGCGGGAGAAACCGGGGAGCTGTTTTTT.

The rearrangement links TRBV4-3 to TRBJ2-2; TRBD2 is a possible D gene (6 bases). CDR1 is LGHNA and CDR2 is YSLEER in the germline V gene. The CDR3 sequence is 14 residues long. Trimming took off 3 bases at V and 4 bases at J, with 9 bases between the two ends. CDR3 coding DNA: TGCGCCAGCAGCCACAGGGAGGCCACCGGGGAGCTGTTTTTT. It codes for CASSHREATGELFF.

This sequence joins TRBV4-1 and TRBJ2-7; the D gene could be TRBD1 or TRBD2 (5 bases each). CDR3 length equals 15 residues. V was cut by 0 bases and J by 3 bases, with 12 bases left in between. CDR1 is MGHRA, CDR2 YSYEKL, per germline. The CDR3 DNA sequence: TGCGCCAGCAGCCAAGATTCGGGGCTGAACTACGAGCAGTACTTC. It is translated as CASSQDSGLNYEQYF.

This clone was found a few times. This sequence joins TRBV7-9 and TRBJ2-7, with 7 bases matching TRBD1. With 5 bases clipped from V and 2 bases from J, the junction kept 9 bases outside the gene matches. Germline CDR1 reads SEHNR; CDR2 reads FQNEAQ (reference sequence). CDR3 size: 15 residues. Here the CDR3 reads CASSPRDSFTYEQYF. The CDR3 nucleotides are TGTGCCAGCAGCCCTAGGGACAGTTTTACCTACGAGCAGTACTTC. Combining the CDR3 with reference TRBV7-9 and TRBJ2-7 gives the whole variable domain DTGVSQNPRHKITKRGQNVTFRCDPISEHNRLYWYRQTLGQGPEFLTYFQNEAQLEKSRLLSDRFSAERPKGSFSTLEIQRTEQGDSAMYLCASSPRDSFTYEQYFGPGTRLTVT.

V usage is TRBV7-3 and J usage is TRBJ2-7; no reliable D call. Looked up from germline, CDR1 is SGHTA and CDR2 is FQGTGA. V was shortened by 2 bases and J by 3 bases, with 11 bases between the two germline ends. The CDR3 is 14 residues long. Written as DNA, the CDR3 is TGTGCCAGCAGCTTACTCGGACCGGGCTACGAGCAGTACTTC. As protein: CASSLLGPGYEQYF.

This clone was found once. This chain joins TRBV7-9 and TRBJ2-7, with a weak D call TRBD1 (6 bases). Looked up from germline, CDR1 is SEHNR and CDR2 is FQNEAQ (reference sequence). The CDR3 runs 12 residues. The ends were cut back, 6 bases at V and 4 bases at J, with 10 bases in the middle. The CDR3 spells CASSYRAYEQYF. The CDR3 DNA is TGTGCCAGCAGTTACAGGGCGTACGAGCAGTACTTC. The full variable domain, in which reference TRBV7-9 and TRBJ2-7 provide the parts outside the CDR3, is DTGVSQNPRHKITKRGQNVTFRCDPISEHNRLYWYRQTLGQGPEFLTYFQNEAQLEKSRLLSDRFSAERPKGSFSTLEIQRTEQGDSAMYLCASSYRAYEQYFGPGTRLTVT.

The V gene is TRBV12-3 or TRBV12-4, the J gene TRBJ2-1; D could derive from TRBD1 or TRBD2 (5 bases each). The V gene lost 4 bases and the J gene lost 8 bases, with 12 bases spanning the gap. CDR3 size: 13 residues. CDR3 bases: TGTGCCAGCAGTTGGGGGAGATTGGATGAGCAGTTCTTC. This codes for CASSWGRLDEQFF.

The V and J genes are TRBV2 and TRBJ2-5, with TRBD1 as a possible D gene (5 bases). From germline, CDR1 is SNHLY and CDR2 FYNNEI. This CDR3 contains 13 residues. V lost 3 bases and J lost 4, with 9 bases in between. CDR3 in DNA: TGTGCCAGCAGTGATAACAGGAGAGAGACCCAGTACTTC. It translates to CASSDNRRETQYF.

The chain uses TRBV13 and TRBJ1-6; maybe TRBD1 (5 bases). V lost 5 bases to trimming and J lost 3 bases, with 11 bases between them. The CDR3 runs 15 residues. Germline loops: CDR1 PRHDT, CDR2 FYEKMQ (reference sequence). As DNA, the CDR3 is TGTGCCAGCAGCGAAAGACAGCTCTATAATTCACCCCTCCACTTT. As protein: CASSERQLYNSPLHF.

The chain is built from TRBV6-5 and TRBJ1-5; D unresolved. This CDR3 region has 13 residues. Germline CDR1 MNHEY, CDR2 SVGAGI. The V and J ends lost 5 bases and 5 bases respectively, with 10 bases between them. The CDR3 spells CASSPGGYQPQHF. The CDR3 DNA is TGTGCCAGCAGTCCGGGAGGGTATCAGCCCCAGCATTTT.

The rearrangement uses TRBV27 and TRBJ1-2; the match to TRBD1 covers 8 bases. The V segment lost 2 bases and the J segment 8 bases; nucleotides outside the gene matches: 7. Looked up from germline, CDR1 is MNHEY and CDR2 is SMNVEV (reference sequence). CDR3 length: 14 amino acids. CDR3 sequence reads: CASSLGGQGSGYTF. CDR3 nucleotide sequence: TGTGCCAGCAGTTTAGGAGGACAGGGTAGCGGCTACACCTTC.